The 22 T cell receptor beta chains presented below share a single source sample, sequenced in a study of breast tumors, draining lymph nodes, adjacent tissues. The lymph nodes were axillary draining lymph nodes from breast cancer patients. TCRdb re-called the multiplex PCR reads with MiXCR, one entry per CDR3 protein. The sample shows some 100,000 distinct CDR3 sequences, approximately 22% of them seen only once. Sequenced: axillary lymph node tissue. The origin of the receptors is a female donor with breast cancer. Some clones in this sample may be carry-over from other donors' samples.

This clonotype was observed many times. The CDR3 loop reads CASSLGGSREASKGEQYF. The CDR3 DNA is TGTGCCAGCAGCTTAGGGGGGTCCCGGGAGGCATCCAAGGGCGAGCAGTACTTC. The chain combines TRBV7-9 with TRBJ2-7; the match to TRBD2 covers 7 bases. J was trimmed by 6 bases and V by 1 base; bases with no gene match: 18. Germline V gene data show CDR1 as SEHNR and CDR2 as FQNEAQ (reference sequence). The CDR3 totals 18 residues.

This clonotype came up a few times. A clone one base away is much larger, so this may be a read error. This chain links TRBV9 with TRBJ2-7; TRBD2 might be the D (6 bases). The CDR3 extends over 12 amino acids. The germline CDR1 and CDR2 sequences are SGDLS and YYNGEE. The CDR3: CASGVAAGEQYF. CDR3 DNA sequence: TGTGCCAGCGGCGTAGCGGCAGGTGAGCAGTACTTC.

A word on this clonotype: Because the CDR3 is missing its conserved closing phenylalanine or tryptophan, this is likely a read error. This rearrangement joins TRBV12-3 or TRBV12-4 to TRBJ1-2; a possible D gene is TRBD1 (6 bases). The CDR3 is made up of 14 amino acids. CDR3 in DNA: TGTGCCAACAGTTCACAGGGTGCTGGCTATGGCTACACCCTC. Translating gives CANSSQGAGYGYTL.

This clonotype was counted a few times. J is TRBJ1-1 and V is TRBV7-2; D is ambiguous. Per the germline V gene, CDR1 is SGHTA and CDR2 is FQGNSA. The CDR3 is made up of 13 amino acids. Trimming removed 1 base at V and 6 bases at J, with 9 bases between. This CDR3 reads CASSLGGFAEAFF. In DNA, the CDR3 is TGTGCCAGCAGCTTAGGCGGTTTTGCTGAAGCTTTCTTT.

This clonotype was observed at least ten times. This chain joins TRBV7-9 and TRBJ1-5; 10 nucleotides match TRBD1. CDR3 length: 14 amino acids. Looked up from germline, CDR1 is SEHNR and CDR2 is FQNEAQ (reference sequence). V trimming: 5 bases; J trimming: 6 bases; junction bases outside the gene matches: 4. The CDR3 bases are TGTGCCAGCAGCAGACAGGGGGCGGGTCAGCCCCAGCATTTT. It specifies CASSRQGAGQPQHF.

This clonotype came up many times. The chain employs TRBV3-1 and TRBJ2-5, with 7 bases identical to TRBD1. The CDR3 runs to 14 residues. Germline assignment: CDR1 LGHDT and CDR2 YNNKEL (reference sequence). J gave up 2 bases and V 3 bases, and 3 bases lay outside the gene matches. The CDR3 nucleotides read TGTGCCAGCAGCCACGGGACAGCTCAAGAGACCCAGTACTTC. It codes for CASSHGTAQETQYF.

In the case of this clonotype: This may come from a read error, since a much larger clone is one base off. The V and J genes are TRBV5-1 and TRBJ2-2; 8 nucleotides line up with TRBD1. The germline V gene encodes CDR1 SGHRS and CDR2 YFSETQ. CDR3 length: 15 residues. The CDR3 spells CASSWGTGWTGGLFF. The CDR3 DNA reads as TGCGCCAGCAGCTGGGGGACAGGCTGGACCGGGGGGCTGTTTTTT.

The sample holds many counts of this clonotype. V gene TRBV7-9 combines with J gene TRBJ2-7; 7 bases are shared with TRBD1. Germline CDR1 SEHNR, CDR2 FQNEAQ (reference sequence). The CDR3 is 15 residues long. J lost 4 bases, V lost 5 bases, and 11 bases had no gene match. The CDR3 loop reads CASSLESTGKYEQYF. CDR3 nucleotide sequence: TGTGCCAGCAGCCTCGAATCGACAGGGAAATACGAGCAGTACTTC.

This clonotype was found many times. The V call is TRBV11-3, the J call TRBJ2-1; 8 bases align to TRBD2. V shed 5 bases and J 3 bases; nucleotides not matched to a gene: 12. The CDR3 consists of 17 residues. Germline CDR1 SGHNT, CDR2 YENEEA. The CDR3 protein is CASSPSRGSGGYNEQFF. The CDR3 DNA sequence: TGTGCCAGCAGCCCAAGTAGGGGGAGCGGGGGCTACAATGAGCAGTTCTTC.

On this clonotype: A much larger clone differs by one base, so this may be a read error. The V call is TRBV10-2, the J call TRBJ2-2, with TRBD2 as a possible D gene (6 bases). The CDR3 runs to 14 residues. Germline CDR1 is WSHSY and CDR2 is SAAADI. V dropped 6 bases and J dropped 3 bases, with 11 bases sitting between them. CDR3 region: CASRGTLHTGELFF. The CDR3 bases are TGCGCCAGCAGGGGGACTTTGCACACCGGGGAGCTGTTTTTT.

This clonotype has ten or more counts. V and J are TRBV14 and TRBJ1-4; D is unclear. The V end was cut by 1 base, the J end by 8 bases, with 5 bases between. The CDR3 contains 12 residues. Germline assignment: CDR1 SGHDN and CDR2 FVKESK. The DNA for the CDR3 is TGTGCCAGCAGCCAAGGATGGGAAAAACTGTTTTTT. Translated, it gives CASSQGWEKLFF. The full variable domain, completed using reference TRBV14 and TRBJ1-4, is EAGVTQFPSHSVIEKGQTVTLRCDPISGHDNLYWYRRVMGKEIKFLLHFVKESKQDESGMPNNRFLAERTGGTYSTLKVQPAELEDSGVYFCASSQGWEKLFFGSGTQLSVL.

This clonotype was seen at least ten times. V usage is TRBV30 and J usage is TRBJ1-6; 8 positions agree with TRBD1. V shed 0 bases, J shed 8 bases, and the junction held 6 bases outside the gene matches. The CDR3 sequence is 15 residues long. CDR1 and CDR2 (germline): GTSNPN, SVGIG (reference sequence). DNA of the CDR3: TGTGCCTGGAGTGTACAGGGGGTCGGGCATTCACCCCTCCACTTT. Its protein is CAWSVQGVGHSPLHF. Together with reference TRBV30 and TRBJ1-6, the CDR3 gives the full variable domain: SQTIHQWPATLVQPVGSPLSLECTVEGTSNPNLYWYRQAAGRGLQLLFYSVGIGQISSEVPQNLSASRPQDRQFILSSKKLLLSDSGFYLCAWSVQGVGHSPLHFGNGTRLTVT.

This clonotype showed up many times. The V and J genes are TRBV20-1 and TRBJ2-1, with D perhaps TRBD1 (6 bases). The CDR3 runs 17 residues. The V end lost 2 bases, the J end lost 4 bases, and 21 bases lay between the germline ends. The V gene's germline CDR1 is DFQATT and CDR2 SNEGSKA (reference sequence). This chain's CDR3 is CSARNRAPLLTYNEQFF. CDR3 bases: TGCAGTGCTAGAAACAGGGCCCCACTCCTCACATACAATGAGCAGTTCTTC.

A note on this clonotype: As the CDR3 is not closed by the conserved phenylalanine or tryptophan, this likely results from a read error. This chain joins TRBV19 and TRBJ2-3; tentatively, D is TRBD2 (7 bases). CDR1 is LNHDA, CDR2 SQIVND, per germline (reference sequence). Between the trimmed V and J ends, which lost 5 bases and 3 bases, there was a span of 12 bases. The CDR3 extends over 14 amino acids. The CDR3 nucleotides read TGTGCCAGTAGTGTCGGGGGGCGAACAGATACGCAGTATTCT. Translated: CASSVGGRTDTQYS.

V and J are TRBV25-1 and TRBJ1-3, with D uncertain. V was cut by 7 bases and J by 8 bases, with 9 bases left in between. CDR3 length equals 11 residues. Germline CDR1 reads MGHDK; CDR2 reads SYGVNS. In DNA, the CDR3 is TGTGCCAGCACACCGGGAGACACCATATATTTT. This gives the protein CASTPGDTIYF.

The sample holds many counts of this clonotype. The V and J genes are TRBV27 and TRBJ2-7; 9 bases agree with TRBD2. Germline CDR1 and CDR2: MNHEY and SMNVEV (reference sequence). V was clipped by 5 bases and J by 4 bases; unmatched bases: 9. This CDR3 is 15 amino acids long. The chain's CDR3 is CASSRWASGTYEQYF. Written as DNA, the CDR3 is TGTGCCAGCAGTCGGTGGGCTAGCGGGACTTACGAGCAGTACTTC.

As to this clonotype: A read error may explain this, as a much larger clone is one base away. V gene TRBV5-1 combines with J gene TRBJ1-5, with TRBD1 identical over 7 bases. The germline gives CDR1 SGHRS, CDR2 YFSETQ. The CDR3 is 14 amino acids. V was clipped by 4 bases and J by 6 bases; unmatched bases: 7. The CDR3 region is CASSGGTEGQPQHF. The CDR3 DNA sequence: TGCGCCAGCAGCGGAGGGACAGAGGGTCAGCCCCAGCATTTT. Based on the CDR3 plus reference TRBV5-1 and TRBJ1-5, the full variable domain is KAGVTQTPRYLIKTRGQQVTLSCSPISGHRSVSWYQQTPGQGLQFLFEYFSETQRNKGNFPGRFSGRQFSNSRSEMNVSTLELGDSALYLCASSGGTEGQPQHFGDGTRLSIL.

This clonotype was seen ten or more times. This chain connects TRBV12-3 or TRBV12-4 to TRBJ2-7; a weak D match, TRBD1 (6 bases). The ends were cut back, 5 bases at V and 1 base at J, with 9 bases in the middle. The CDR3 extends over 13 amino acids. As DNA, the CDR3 is TGTGCCAGCAGTACCGGACAGTCCTACGAGCAGTACTTC. Translation: CASSTGQSYEQYF.

This clonotype has a count of ten or more. The chain is built from TRBV20-1 and TRBJ2-7; 9 positions match TRBD1. The V and J ends lost 6 bases and 2 bases, in that order; junction bases with no gene match: 11. The CDR3 contains 15 residues. CDR1 DFQATT and CDR2 SNEGSKA come from the germline V gene (reference sequence). The chain's CDR3 is CSAQTGGATTYEQYF. CDR3 nucleotide sequence: TGCAGTGCCCAAACAGGGGGCGCAACAACCTACGAGCAGTACTTC.

The chain combines TRBV6-5 with TRBJ2-7, with 8 nucleotides matching TRBD1. Germline V lookup: CDR1 MNHEY, CDR2 SVGAGI. V shed 6 bases, J shed 6 bases, and the junction held 4 bases outside the gene matches. This CDR3 spans 12 amino acids. The CDR3 DNA follows: TGTGCCAGCAGACGAACAGGGGGCGAGCAGTACTTC. Amino acid sequence: CASRRTGGEQYF.

This clonotype was counted many times. The chain has TRBV9 and TRBJ1-6; no clear D gene. The CDR3 is 14 amino acids. The V gene lost 0 bases and the J gene lost 10 bases, with 11 bases spanning the gap. CDR1 is SGDLS and CDR2 is YYNGEE in the germline V gene. The DNA of the CDR3 is TGTGCCAGCAGCGTAGAGGCGCAGGCGTCACCCCTCCACTTT. It is translated as CASSVEAQASPLHF.

This clonotype was seen repeatedly, ten times or more. The V call is TRBV7-8, the J call TRBJ2-3; D remains ambiguous. Trimming stripped 4 bases from V and 2 bases from J, with 7 bases between. CDR1 and CDR2 from the germline V gene are SGHVS and FQNEAQ. The CDR3 length is 13 residues. In nucleotides, the CDR3 is TGTGCCAGCAGCTACTCACTCACAGATACGCAGTATTTT. Translation: CASSYSLTDTQYF.